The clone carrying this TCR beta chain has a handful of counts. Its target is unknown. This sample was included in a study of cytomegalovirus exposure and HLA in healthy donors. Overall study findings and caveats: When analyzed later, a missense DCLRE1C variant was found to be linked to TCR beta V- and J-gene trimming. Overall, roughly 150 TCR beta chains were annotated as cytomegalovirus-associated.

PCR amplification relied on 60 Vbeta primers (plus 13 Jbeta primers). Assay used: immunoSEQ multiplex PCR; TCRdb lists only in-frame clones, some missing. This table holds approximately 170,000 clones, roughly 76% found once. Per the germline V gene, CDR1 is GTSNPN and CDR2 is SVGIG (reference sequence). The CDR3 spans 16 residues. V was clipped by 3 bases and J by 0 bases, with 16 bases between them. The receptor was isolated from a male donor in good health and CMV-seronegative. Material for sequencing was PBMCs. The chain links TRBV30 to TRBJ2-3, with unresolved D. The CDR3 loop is CAWRPRRSPSTDTQYF. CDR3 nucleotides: TGTGCCTGGAGGCCACGACGGAGCCCTAGCACAGATACGCAGTATTTT.